This T cell receptor beta chain was found in a study of blood T cell repertoires in COVID-19. Study-wide context: Sites across the United States, Italy and Spain contributed samples from acute and convalescent COVID-19. T cells, B-cell-depleted T cells, or PBMCs supplied cDNA or gDNA.

TCRdb's copy holds only in-frame clones and misses some; the assay was immunoSEQ multiplex PCR. Of 200,000 to 300,000 clones in the sample, 70% to 90% were seen once. Germline V gene data show CDR1 as LNHDA and CDR2 as SQIVND (reference sequence). The CDR3 is 15 amino acids. Trimming left V 5 bases short and J 0 bases short, with 8 bases between. Sequencing was performed on peripheral blood. The chain combines TRBV19 with TRBJ2-6, with D perhaps TRBD2 (6 bases). The receptor's source is a woman aged 40-49 years with acute or convalescent COVID-19. CDR3 bases: TGTGCCAGTAGTTTCGGGGGCTCTGGGGCCAACGTCCTGACTTTC. Its protein product is CASSFGGSGANVLTF.